The entry that follows covers one T cell receptor (beta chain) sequence. Its antigen remains unknown. This entry is derived from a study of T cell responses to AZD1222 COVID-19 vaccine. Study-level points and caveats: Just a handful of AZD1222 recipients were seropositive at baseline. Clonal diversity may have been underestimated in mostly white British donors. All repertoire sampling was performed exclusively after the peak T cell response. Spike-specific TCR breadth rose after two AZD1222 doses, and depth rose as well.

The repertoire was sequenced with immunoSEQ multiplex PCR; TCRdb's copy has only in-frame clones and lacks some. The sample yields more than 85,000 clones, about 89% seen once. This CDR3 has 16 residues. The V and J ends lost 2 bases and 4 bases, in that order; junction bases with no gene match: 5. Germline-derived CDR1 and CDR2 are SGHVS and FNYEAQ. Sequencing was performed on peripheral blood, taken on day 0 of AZD1222 vaccination. This TCR was recovered from an adult in good health. The J gene is TRBJ1-3, the V gene TRBV7-6; 10 bases are shared with TRBD1. The CDR3 spells CASSLQGQGLGNTIYF. The CDR3 coding sequence is TGTGCCAGCAGCTTACAGGGACAGGGGCTAGGAAACACCATATATTTT.